This passage covers 20 T cell receptor beta chains from one sample sequenced in a study of T cell repertoires in cytomegalovirus infection. TCRdb reprocessed the reads with MiXCR, giving one entry per CDR3 protein. Here the sample spans hundreds of thousands of distinct CDR3 sequences, 20% to 25% being singletons. Sequenced input: CD8+ T cells from PBMCs. Receptors were obtained from a human donor in good health (CMV status not recorded). Some clones in this sample may be carry-over from other donors' samples.

This clonotype was seen once. Given a much more abundant clone one base away, this may be a read error. The V and J genes are TRBV28 and TRBJ1-6, with D unresolved. Germline V gene data show CDR1 as MDHEN and CDR2 as SYDVKM. The CDR3 runs 15 residues. The CDR3 region is CASSFDGEANSPLQF. CDR3 nucleotides: TGTGCCAGCAGTTTCGACGGGGAAGCTAATTCACCCCTCCAGTTT.

This clonotype was seen a few times. The V call is TRBV28, the J call TRBJ1-3, with D perhaps matching TRBD1 (6 bases). V lost 5 bases to trimming and J lost 3 bases, with 17 bases between them. The V gene's germline CDR1 is MDHEN and CDR2 SYDVKM. The CDR3 spans 16 residues. The CDR3 loop reads CASSPYRERYGNTIYF. CDR3 in DNA: TGTGCCAGCAGTCCTTACAGGGAACGGTATGGAAACACCATATATTTT.

This chain links TRBV2 with TRBJ2-2; D call uncertain. Between the trimmed V and J ends, which lost 4 bases and 2 bases, there was a span of 11 bases. CDR3 length: 15 residues. Looked up from germline, CDR1 is SNHLY and CDR2 is FYNNEI. The DNA of the CDR3 is TGTGCCAGCAGTGCGCCGTCAACTAACACCGGGGAGCTGTTTTTT. Translation gives CASSAPSTNTGELFF.

This clonotype was recorded many times. V is TRBV7-6 and J is TRBJ2-1, with 7 positions matching TRBD1. Trimming took 4 bases from V and 2 from J; bases not matched to a gene: 5. The CDR3 is 15 amino acids. Germline CDR1 is SGHVS and CDR2 is FNYEAQ. The CDR3 spells CASSSPGGTYNEQFF. CDR3 nucleotides: TGTGCCAGCAGCTCACCAGGGGGTACCTACAATGAGCAGTTCTTC.

The chain joins TRBV6-6 to TRBJ2-7, with D unclear. Germline V lookup: CDR1 MNHNY, CDR2 SVGAGI (reference sequence). The CDR3 has 14 residues. Trimming stripped 5 bases from V and 0 bases from J, with 11 bases between. The CDR3 DNA reads TGTGCCAGCAGTGATAGTCACAGCTCCTACGAGCAGTACTTC. Its translation is CASSDSHSSYEQYF.

A remark on this clonotype: This clone may be a read error of a much larger clone one base away. The chain recombines TRBV6-1 with TRBJ2-1; D is perhaps TRBD2 (5 bases). The CDR3 runs 11 residues. Germline V gene lookup returns CDR1 MNHNS and CDR2 SASEGT. Trimming left V 8 bases short and J 8 bases short, with 10 bases between. CDR3 in amino acids: CASGRGYEQFF. Here the CDR3 DNA reads TGTGCCAGCGGGCGCGGGTATGAGCAGTTCTTC.

There are a few counts of this clonotype. This chain connects TRBV6-5 to TRBJ1-5; 10 nucleotides agree with TRBD1. Germline CDR1 and CDR2: MNHEY and SVGAGI. This CDR3 region has 19 residues. Trimming took 6 bases from V and 3 from J; bases not matched to a gene: 17. The CDR3 nucleotides are TGTGCCAGCAGACCTGGGACAGGGGTTGGTTCTAGTAACAATCAGCCCCAGCATTTT. It codes for CASRPGTGVGSSNNQPQHF.

This clonotype was seen ten or more times. The chain recombines TRBV5-6 with TRBJ1-1; no reliable D call. Germline CDR1 is SGHDT and CDR2 is YYEEEE. The CDR3 sequence is 13 residues long. V was cut by 2 bases and J by 6 bases, with 11 bases left in between. CDR3 in amino acids: CASSLSVKAEAFF. CDR3 DNA: TGTGCCAGCAGCTTATCGGTAAAGGCTGAAGCTTTCTTT.

This chain joins TRBV28 and TRBJ2-1; 13 nucleotides align to TRBD2. V was pared by 3 bases and J by 9 bases, with 8 bases of the junction left unmatched. The CDR3 length is 16 residues. Germline V gives CDR1 MDHEN, CDR2 SYDVKM. The CDR3 loop reads CASSFPKTSGGIEQFF. In DNA form, the CDR3 reads TGTGCCAGCAGTTTCCCGAAGACTAGCGGGGGGATTGAGCAGTTCTTC.

J is TRBJ1-2 and V is TRBV6-1, with 7 bases fitting TRBD1. V trimming: 5 bases; J trimming: 8 bases; junction bases outside the gene matches: 8. The CDR3 consists of 13 residues. Per germline, CDR1 MNHNS and CDR2 SASEGT. The CDR3 sequence is CASSQTGLDGYTF. Written as DNA, the CDR3 is TGTGCCAGCAGTCAGACAGGGTTGGACGGCTACACCTTC.

The chain links TRBV28 to TRBJ1-6; D is undetermined. V was cut by 11 bases and J by 4 bases, with 9 bases left in between. Germline assignment: CDR1 MDHEN and CDR2 SYDVKM. The CDR3 is 12 amino acids. The CDR3 DNA is TGTGCCGTTTTCGGGTATAATTCACCCCTCCACTTT. Translated: CAVFGYNSPLHF.

For this clonotype: This clone may be a read error of a much larger clone one base away. The V call is TRBV7-6, the J call TRBJ1-1, with a weak D call TRBD1 (6 bases). The ends were cut back, 8 bases at V and 1 base at J, with 11 bases in the middle. Germline V gene lookup returns CDR1 SGHVS and CDR2 FNYEAQ. This CDR3 spans 13 amino acids. The CDR3 protein is CASQTGQNTEAFF. The CDR3 nucleotides read TGTGCCAGCCAGACAGGCCAGAACACTGAAGCTTTCTTT. Looking up the rest from reference TRBV7-6 and TRBJ1-1 gives the full variable domain: GAGVSQSPRYKVTKRGQDVALRCDPISGHVSLYWYRQALGQGPEFLTYFNYEAQQDKSGLPNDRFSAERPEGSISTLTIQRTEQRDSAMYRCASQTGQNTEAFFGQGTRLTVV.

The genes are TRBV7-9 and TRBJ2-1; unclear D gene. Trimming cost V 5 bases and J 1 base, with 9 bases left between them. The CDR3 is 14 residues long. Germline V gives CDR1 SEHNR, CDR2 FQNEAQ (reference sequence). The DNA for the CDR3 is TGTGCCAGCAGCCGAGTAGGGTCCTACAATGAGCAGTTCTTC. Protein sequence: CASSRVGSYNEQFF.

As regards this clonotype: An end of the junction differs from the germline gene, which may be a read error. The rearrangement uses TRBV20-1 and TRBJ1-4; no firm D call. CDR3 length: 14 amino acids. Germline loops: CDR1 DFQATT, CDR2 SNEGSKA (reference sequence). The CDR3 DNA sequence: TGCAGTGCCCGCCAAGAAGCAACTAAAGAAAAACTGTTTTTT. Protein: CSARQEATKEKLFF.

Concerning this clonotype itself: A read error is possible here, since a much larger clone lies one base away. This chain connects TRBV7-9 to TRBJ1-2; D gene unclear. From germline, CDR1 is SEHNR and CDR2 FQNEAQ (reference sequence). The CDR3 totals 14 residues. The V end lost 6 bases, the J end lost 4 bases, and 15 bases lay between the germline ends. The CDR3 sequence: CASSHSYGPYGYTF. For the CDR3, the DNA is TGTGCCAGCAGTCACAGCTACGGGCCCTATGGCTACACCTTC.

The sample holds a few counts of this clonotype. The chain links TRBV7-9 to TRBJ2-1; 7 bases map to TRBD1. The CDR3 consists of 16 residues. After removal of 5 bases from V and 0 bases from J, the junction contained 7 bases not matched to a gene. Germline-derived CDR1 and CDR2 are SEHNR and FQNEAQ (reference sequence). This chain's CDR3 is CASSESRDSSYNEQFF. Here the CDR3 DNA reads TGTGCCAGCAGCGAGAGCCGGGACAGCTCCTACAATGAGCAGTTCTTC.

There are a few counts of this clonotype. This rearrangement joins TRBV7-9 to TRBJ1-2; D remains unclear. Germline CDR1 is SEHNR and CDR2 is FQNEAQ (reference sequence). The ends were cut back, 4 bases at V and 6 bases at J, with 12 bases in the middle. CDR3 length equals 13 residues. DNA of the CDR3: TGTGCCAGCAGCTCTACGGGGTTGGATGGCTACACCTTC. It translates to CASSSTGLDGYTF.

This sequence joins TRBV28 and TRBJ1-1; 8 bases align to TRBD1. This CDR3 is built from 15 residues. With 5 bases clipped from V and 3 bases from J, the junction kept 8 bases outside the gene matches. Germline values: CDR1 MDHEN, CDR2 SYDVKM. In DNA form, the CDR3 reads TGTGCCAGCAGTCCCTGGACAGGGTCGGACACTGAAGCTTTCTTT. Its protein is CASSPWTGSDTEAFF.

In this sample, this clonotype turned up many times. The genes are TRBV7-2 and TRBJ1-2, with 9 positions matching TRBD1. J gave up 5 bases and V 4 bases, and 8 bases lay outside the gene matches. The germline V gene encodes CDR1 SGHTA and CDR2 FQGNSA. The CDR3 is 15 amino acids. CDR3 in DNA: TGTGCCAGCAGCTCCGGGAGGGACAGGGTGTATGGCTACACCTTC. This sequence encodes CASSSGRDRVYGYTF.

This clonotype occurred many times. The chain employs TRBV7-8 and TRBJ2-3; D is ambiguous. From germline, CDR1 is SGHVS and CDR2 FQNEAQ. The length of the CDR3 is 9 residues. V gave up 8 bases and J gave up 6 bases, with 3 bases separating them. CDR3: CASWDTQYF. CDR3 DNA sequence: TGTGCCAGCTGGGATACGCAGTATTTT.